This T cell receptor beta chain was obtained from a study of blood T cell repertoires in COVID-19. Study context: The United States, Italy and Spain provided the acute and convalescent COVID-19 samples. T cells, B-cell-depleted T cells, or PBMCs provided the cDNA or gDNA that served as material.

Authors' data handling: Nucleated cell counts were estimated from reference gene primer amplification. Sequencing used immunoSEQ multiplex PCR; TCRdb keeps in-frame clones, though not all of them. V, J and clone size were drawn from that table, and D and trimming were deduced from the DNA. The sample includes about 160,000 clones, roughly 80% of them seen just once. Categorization into cohorts depended on clinical history that participants reported. Sequencing input: PBMCs or T cells enriched from blood (not recorded which). The origin of this receptor is a man over 45 who had recovered from COVID-19.

The CDR3 is CATSRDPGGHEQFF. DNA for the CDR3: TGTGCCACCAGCAGAGATCCGGGGGGTCATGAGCAGTTCTTC. The chain carries TRBV15 and TRBJ2-1; 7 bases fit TRBD2. Trimming at V came to 0 bases and at J to 8 bases, leaving 4 bases not matched to a gene. In germline, CDR1 is LNHNV, CDR2 YYDKDF (reference sequence). This CDR3 is built from 14 residues.